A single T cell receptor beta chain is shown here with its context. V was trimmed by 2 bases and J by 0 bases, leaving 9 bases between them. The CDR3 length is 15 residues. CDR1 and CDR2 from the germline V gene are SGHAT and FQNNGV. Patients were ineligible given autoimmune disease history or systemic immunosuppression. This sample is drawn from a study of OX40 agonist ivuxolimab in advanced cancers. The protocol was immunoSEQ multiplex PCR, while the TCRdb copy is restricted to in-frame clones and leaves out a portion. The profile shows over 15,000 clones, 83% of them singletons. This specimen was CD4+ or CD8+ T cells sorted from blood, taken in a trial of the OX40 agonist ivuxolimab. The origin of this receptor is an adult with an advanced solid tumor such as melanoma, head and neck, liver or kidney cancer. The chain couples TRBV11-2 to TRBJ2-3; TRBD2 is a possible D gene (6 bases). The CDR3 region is CASSLRAGSTDTQYF. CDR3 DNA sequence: TGTGCCAGCAGCTTACGAGCGGGTAGCACAGATACGCAGTATTTT.